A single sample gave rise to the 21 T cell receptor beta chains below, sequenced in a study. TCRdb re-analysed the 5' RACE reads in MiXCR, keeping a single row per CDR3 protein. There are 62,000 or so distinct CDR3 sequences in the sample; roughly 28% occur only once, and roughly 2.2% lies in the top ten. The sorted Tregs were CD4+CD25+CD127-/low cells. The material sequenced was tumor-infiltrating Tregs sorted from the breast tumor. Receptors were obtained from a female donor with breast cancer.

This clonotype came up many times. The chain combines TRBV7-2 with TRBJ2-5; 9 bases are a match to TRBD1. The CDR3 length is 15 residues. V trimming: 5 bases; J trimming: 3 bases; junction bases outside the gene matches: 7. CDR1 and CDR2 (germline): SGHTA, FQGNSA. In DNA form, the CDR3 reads TGTGCCAGCAGCAGGGGAGGGACAGGGAAAGAGACCCAGTACTTC. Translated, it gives CASSRGGTGKETQYF.

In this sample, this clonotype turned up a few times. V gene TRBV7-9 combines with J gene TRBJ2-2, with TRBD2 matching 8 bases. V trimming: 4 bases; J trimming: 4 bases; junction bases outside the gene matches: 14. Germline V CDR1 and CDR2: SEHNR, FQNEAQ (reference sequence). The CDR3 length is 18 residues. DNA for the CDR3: TGTGCCAGCAGCTCCCCCCCCCTAGCGGGTCAGGGCACCGGGGAGCTGTTTTTT. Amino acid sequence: CASSSPPLAGQGTGELFF.

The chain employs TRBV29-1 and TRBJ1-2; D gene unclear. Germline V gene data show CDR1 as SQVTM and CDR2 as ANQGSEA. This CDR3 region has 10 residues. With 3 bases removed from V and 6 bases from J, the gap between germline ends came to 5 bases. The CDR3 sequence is CSVDVDGYTF. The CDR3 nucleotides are TGCAGCGTTGATGTGGATGGCTACACCTTC.

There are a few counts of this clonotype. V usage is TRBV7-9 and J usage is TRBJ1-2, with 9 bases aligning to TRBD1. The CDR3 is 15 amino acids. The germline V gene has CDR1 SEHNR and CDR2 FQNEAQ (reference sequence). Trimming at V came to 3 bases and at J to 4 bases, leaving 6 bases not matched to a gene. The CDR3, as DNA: TGTGCCAGCAGCTTTCGCGGGACAGGGTTCTATGGCTACACCTTC. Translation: CASSFRGTGFYGYTF.

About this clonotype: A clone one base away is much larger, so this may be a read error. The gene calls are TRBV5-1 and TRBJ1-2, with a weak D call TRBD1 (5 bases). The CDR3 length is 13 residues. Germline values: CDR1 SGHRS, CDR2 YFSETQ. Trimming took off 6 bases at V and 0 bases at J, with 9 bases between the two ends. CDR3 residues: CASTYRTNYGYTF. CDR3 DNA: TGCGCCAGCACGTACAGGACTAACTATGGCTACACCTTC.

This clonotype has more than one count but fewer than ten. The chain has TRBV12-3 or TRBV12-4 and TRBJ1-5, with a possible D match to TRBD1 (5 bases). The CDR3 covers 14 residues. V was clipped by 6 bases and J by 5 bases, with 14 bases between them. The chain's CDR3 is CASSATAEDQPQHF. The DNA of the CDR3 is TGTGCCAGCAGCGCGACAGCTGAAGATCAGCCCCAGCATTTT.

The CDR3 bases are TGCAGTGCTGGAGCATGGGACAAACCCTACGAGCAGTACTTC. It encodes CSAGAWDKPYEQYF. V usage is TRBV20-1 and J usage is TRBJ2-7; maybe TRBD1 (6 bases). This CDR3 region has 14 residues. Trimming removed 5 bases at V and 2 bases at J, with 16 bases between. Germline lookup yields CDR1 DFQATT and CDR2 SNEGSKA (reference sequence).

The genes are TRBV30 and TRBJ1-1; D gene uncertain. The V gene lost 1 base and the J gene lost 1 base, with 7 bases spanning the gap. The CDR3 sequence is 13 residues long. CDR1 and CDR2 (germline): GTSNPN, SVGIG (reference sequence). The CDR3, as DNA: TGTGCCTGGAGTGCATCTTCGAACACTGAAGCTTTCTTT. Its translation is CAWSASSNTEAFF.

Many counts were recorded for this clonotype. The DNA for the CDR3 is TGCGCCAGCAGCCAAAGATGGGGGGACTCTGGGGCCAACGTCCTGACTTTC. It translates to CASSQRWGDSGANVLTF. V and J are TRBV4-1 and TRBJ2-6; D may be TRBD2 (6 bases). The CDR3 totals 17 residues. Between the trimmed V and J ends, which lost 2 bases and 0 bases, there was a span of 11 bases. Germline V gene data show CDR1 as MGHRA and CDR2 as YSYEKL.

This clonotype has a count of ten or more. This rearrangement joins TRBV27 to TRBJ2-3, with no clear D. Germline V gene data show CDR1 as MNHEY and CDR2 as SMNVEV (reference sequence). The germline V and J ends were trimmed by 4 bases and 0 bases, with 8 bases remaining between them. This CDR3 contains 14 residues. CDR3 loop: CASSYLRSTDTQYF. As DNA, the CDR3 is TGTGCCAGCAGTTACCTTCGGAGCACAGATACGCAGTATTTT.

The CDR3 spells CASSGDTVGYTF. DNA of the CDR3: TGTGCCAGCAGTGGTGACACGGTCGGCTACACCTTC. The chain is built from TRBV6-1 and TRBJ1-2; D is uncertain. The CDR3 sequence is 12 residues long. Germline lookup yields CDR1 MNHNS and CDR2 SASEGT. V lost 4 bases to trimming and J lost 8 bases, with 11 bases between them.

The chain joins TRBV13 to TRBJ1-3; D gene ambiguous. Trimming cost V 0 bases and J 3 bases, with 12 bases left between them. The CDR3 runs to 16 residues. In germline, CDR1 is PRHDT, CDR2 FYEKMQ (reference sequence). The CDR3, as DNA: TGTGCCAGCAGCTTAGGCGCTACTAGAGGTGGAAACACCATATATTTT. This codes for CASSLGATRGGNTIYF.

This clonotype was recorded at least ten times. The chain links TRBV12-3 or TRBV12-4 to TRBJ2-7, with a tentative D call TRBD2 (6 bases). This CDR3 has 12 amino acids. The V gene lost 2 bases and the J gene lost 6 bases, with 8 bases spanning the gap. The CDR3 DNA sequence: TGTGCCAGCAGTTTAATGGGGGGCGAGCAGTACTTC. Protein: CASSLMGGEQYF.

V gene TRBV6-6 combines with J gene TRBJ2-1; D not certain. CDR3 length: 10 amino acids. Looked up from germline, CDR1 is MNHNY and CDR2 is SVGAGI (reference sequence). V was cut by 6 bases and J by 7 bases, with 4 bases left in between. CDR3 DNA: TGTGCCAGCAGCCAGAATGAGCAGTTCTTC. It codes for CASSQNEQFF.

This CDR3 reads CASSPGSGRAGGETQYF. CDR3 in DNA: TGTGCCAGCAGCCCAGGTTCGGGGAGGGCAGGAGGAGAGACCCAGTACTTC. The chain carries TRBV7-3 and TRBJ2-5; 7 bases agree with TRBD2. The CDR3 spans 17 residues. Germline CDR1 and CDR2: SGHTA and FQGTGA. V was pared by 5 bases and J by 4 bases, with 16 bases of the junction left unmatched.

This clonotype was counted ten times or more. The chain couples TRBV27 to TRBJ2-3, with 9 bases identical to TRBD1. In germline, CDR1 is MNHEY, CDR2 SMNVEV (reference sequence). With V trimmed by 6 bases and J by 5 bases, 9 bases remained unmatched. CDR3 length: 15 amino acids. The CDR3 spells CASSPTGGMGDTQYF. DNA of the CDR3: TGTGCCAGCAGCCCGACAGGGGGAATGGGAGATACGCAGTATTTT.

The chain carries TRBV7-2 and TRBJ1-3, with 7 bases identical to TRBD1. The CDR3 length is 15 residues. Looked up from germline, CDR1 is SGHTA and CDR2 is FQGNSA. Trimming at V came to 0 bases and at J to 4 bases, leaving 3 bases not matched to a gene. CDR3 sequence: CASSLARGRGNTIYF. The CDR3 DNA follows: TGTGCCAGCAGCTTAGCAAGGGGGCGGGGAAACACCATATATTTT.

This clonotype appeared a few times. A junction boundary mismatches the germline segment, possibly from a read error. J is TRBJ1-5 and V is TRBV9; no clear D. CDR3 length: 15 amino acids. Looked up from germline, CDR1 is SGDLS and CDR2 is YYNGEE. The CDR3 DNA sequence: TGTGCCGGCAGCCTAAATGGCTATAGCAATCAGCCCCAGCATTTT. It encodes CAGSLNGYSNQPQHF.

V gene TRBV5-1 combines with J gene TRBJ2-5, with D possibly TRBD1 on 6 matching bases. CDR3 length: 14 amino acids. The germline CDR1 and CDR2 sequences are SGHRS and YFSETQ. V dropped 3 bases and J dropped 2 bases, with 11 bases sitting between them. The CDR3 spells CASSSTGRQETQYF. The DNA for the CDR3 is TGCGCCAGCAGCTCTACAGGGCGACAAGAGACCCAGTACTTC.

The CDR3: CASSATGRSPLHF. The CDR3 nucleotides are TGTGCCAGCAGCGCCACAGGGAGATCACCCCTCCACTTT. This chain joins TRBV7-8 and TRBJ1-6; D is possibly TRBD1 (6 bases). Deletions cut 5 bases from V and 10 bases from J, with 12 bases between. The CDR3 is made up of 13 amino acids. Per germline, CDR1 SGHVS and CDR2 FQNEAQ. Filled out from reference TRBV7-8 and TRBJ1-6, the complete variable domain reads GAGVSQSPRYKVAKRGQDVALRCDPISGHVSLFWYQQALGQGPEFLTYFQNEAQLDKSGLPSDRFFAERPEGSVSTLKIQRTQQEDSAVYLCASSATGRSPLHFGNGTRLTVT.

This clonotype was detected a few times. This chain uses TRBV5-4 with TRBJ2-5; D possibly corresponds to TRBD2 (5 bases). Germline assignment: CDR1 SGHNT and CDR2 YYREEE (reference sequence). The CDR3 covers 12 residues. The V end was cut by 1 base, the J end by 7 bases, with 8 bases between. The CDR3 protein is CASSLPEGTQYF. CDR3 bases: TGTGCCAGCAGCTTGCCAGAGGGGACCCAGTACTTC.